This T cell receptor (beta chain) was sequenced during a study of cytomegalovirus exposure and HLA in healthy donors. Of note for this clone: The antigen remains unidentified. Mismatch with germline at one junction end may stem from a read error.

This table comes from immunoSEQ multiplex PCR, and its TCRdb copy is limited to in-frame clones, with some not included. The table lists fewer than 150,000 clones, almost 90% of them singletons, with approximately 8% in the top ten. Points from the study as a whole: Subsequent analysis showed first-cohort TCR clusters tending to co-occur in some 120 validation repertoires.

The CDR3 runs 16 residues. Germline CDR1 KGHSH, CDR2 LQKENI. The specimen sequenced was PBMCs. The chain recombines TRBV18 with TRBJ1-6; 12 nucleotides align to TRBD1. This sequence originates from a woman younger than 35 in good health and CMV-seropositive. The CDR3 coding sequence is TGTGTCAGCTCATCGGGACAGGGGGCCAAGAATTCACCCCTCCACTTT. Residues: CVSSSGQGAKNSPLHF.